These 21 T cell receptor beta chains were sequenced from one sample in a study of technical replicates of blood from a few donors. Assay used: immunoSEQ multiplex PCR; TCRdb lists only in-frame clones, some missing. The table has fewer than 110,000 clones, roughly 95% seen once. Sequenced sample: T cells isolated from PBMCs. The source is a human donor in good health.

This chain joins TRBV19 and TRBJ2-5; 8 nucleotides align to TRBD1. Germline lookup yields CDR1 LNHDA and CDR2 SQIVND (reference sequence). The CDR3 consists of 14 residues. After removal of 7 bases from V and 4 bases from J, the junction contained 8 bases not matched to a gene. CDR3 coding DNA: TGTGCCAGTAATCCAGGGGGCATTCCAGAGACCCAGTACTTC. This translates into CASNPGGIPETQYF.

V and J are TRBV7-9 and TRBJ1-1; 10 positions agree with TRBD1. V lost 6 bases to trimming and J lost 2 bases; unmatched junction nucleotides: 12. This CDR3 comprises 17 residues. Germline CDR1 is SEHNR and CDR2 is FQNEAQ (reference sequence). The CDR3 DNA reads TGTGCCAGCAGTCCTCGGACAGGGGGACAAAAAAACACTGAAGCTTTCTTT. This translates into CASSPRTGGQKNTEAFF. Filled out from reference TRBV7-9 and TRBJ1-1, the complete variable domain reads DTGVSQNPRHKITKRGQNVTFRCDPISEHNRLYWYRQTLGQGPEFLTYFQNEAQLEKSRLLSDRFSAERPKGSFSTLEIQRTEQGDSAMYLCASSPRTGGQKNTEAFFGQGTRLTVV.

The sample holds one count of this clone. V usage is TRBV27 and J usage is TRBJ2-7; 7 positions match TRBD1. The CDR3 length is 13 residues. Losses at the gene ends were 6 bases for V and 1 base for J; bases not matched to a gene: 3. From germline, CDR1 is MNHEY and CDR2 SMNVEV (reference sequence). The CDR3 DNA follows: TGTGCCAGCAGCCCGACAGGGTCCTACGAGCAGTACTTC. Protein: CASSPTGSYEQYF.

V and J are TRBV7-8 and TRBJ1-4, with D possibly TRBD1 on 5 matching bases. The CDR3 contains 19 residues. Germline V lookup: CDR1 SGHVS, CDR2 FQNEAQ. Deletions cut 5 bases from V and 5 bases from J, with 27 bases between. CDR3 sequence: CASSPQGLGAYFTNEKLFF. The CDR3 coding sequence is TGTGCCAGCAGCCCGCAGGGTTTAGGTGCTTATTTCACCAATGAAAAACTGTTTTTT.

This chain uses TRBV27 with TRBJ2-7; 9 bases align to TRBD1. V lost 6 bases to trimming and J lost 5 bases; unmatched junction nucleotides: 5. Germline V gives CDR1 MNHEY, CDR2 SMNVEV (reference sequence). The CDR3 runs to 13 residues. The CDR3 spells CASRDRGWNEQYF. In nucleotides, the CDR3 is TGTGCCAGCAGGGACAGGGGATGGAACGAGCAGTACTTC.

The chain links TRBV15 to TRBJ2-3, with D tentatively TRBD2 (6 bases). Looked up from germline, CDR1 is LNHNV and CDR2 is YYDKDF (reference sequence). The ends were cut back, 0 bases at V and 0 bases at J, with 13 bases in the middle. The length of the CDR3 is 17 residues. As DNA, the CDR3 is TGTGCCACCAGCAGAGAGGGGGGTGGCCCTAGCACAGATACGCAGTATTTT. It encodes CATSREGGGPSTDTQYF.

This chain uses TRBV29-1 with TRBJ1-5, with D perhaps matching TRBD1 (6 bases). Trimming shortened V by 7 bases and J by 0 bases, and 19 bases separated the two germline ends. Per germline, CDR1 SQVTM and CDR2 ANQGSEA. This CDR3 region has 16 residues. The CDR3 spells CSAMGAGGNSNQPQHF. The CDR3 coding sequence is TGCAGCGCGATGGGGGCAGGCGGAAATAGCAATCAGCCCCAGCATTTT.

The chain joins TRBV18 to TRBJ2-1; 9 bases map to TRBD2. With V trimmed by 6 bases and J by 9 bases, 6 bases remained unmatched. This CDR3 has 13 residues. Germline assignment: CDR1 KGHSH and CDR2 LQKENI. CDR3 loop: CASSRLADIEQFF. CDR3 DNA sequence: TGTGCCAGCTCTCGACTAGCGGACATTGAGCAGTTCTTC.

This sequence joins TRBV6-1 and TRBJ2-5; D gene uncertain. Trimming removed 3 bases from V and 4 bases from J, with 9 bases in between. Germline CDR1 is MNHNS and CDR2 is SASEGT. The CDR3 runs 13 residues. The DNA for the CDR3 is TGTGCCAGCAGTGATGACTCGGTAGAGACCCAGTACTTC. Translating gives CASSDDSVETQYF.

The sample holds a few counts of this clone. This chain joins TRBV5-4 and TRBJ1-1; D unclear. V gave up 4 bases and J gave up 0 bases, with 19 bases separating them. This CDR3 region has 17 residues. The germline V gene encodes CDR1 SGHNT and CDR2 YYREEE (reference sequence). The chain's CDR3 is CASSKPGSLSMNTEAFF. CDR3 coding DNA: TGTGCCAGCAGCAAACCCGGGAGCCTCTCCATGAACACTGAAGCTTTCTTT. Looking up the rest from reference TRBV5-4 and TRBJ1-1 gives the full variable domain: ETGVTQSPTHLIKTRGQQVTLRCSSQSGHNTVSWYQQALGQGPQFIFQYYREEENGRGNFPPRFSGLQFPNYSSELNVNALELDDSALYLCASSKPGSLSMNTEAFFGQGTRLTVV.

This chain uses TRBV5-5 with TRBJ1-1; 12 bases are shared with TRBD1. V lost 2 bases and J lost 11; bases outside the gene matches: 10. This CDR3 has 15 residues. CDR1 and CDR2 from the germline V gene are SGHKS and YYEKEE (reference sequence). The CDR3: CASSFRDRGLGDAFF. In DNA, the CDR3 is TGTGCCAGCAGCTTCCGGGACAGGGGGCTGGGAGATGCTTTCTTT.

Of note for this clone: Other DNA sequences of this sample code for an identical CDR3. The V gene is TRBV5-1, the J gene TRBJ1-1; D call uncertain. Trimming removed 0 bases from V and 8 bases from J, with 11 bases in between. The CDR3 has 13 amino acids. Per germline, CDR1 SGHRS and CDR2 YFSETQ. The CDR3: CASSLAVSTEAFF. CDR3 coding DNA: TGCGCCAGCAGCTTGGCTGTCAGTACCGAAGCTTTCTTT.

The chain joins TRBV5-1 to TRBJ1-4; tentatively, D is TRBD1 (5 bases). Trimming left V 1 base short and J 7 bases short, with 14 bases between. There are 15 residues in the CDR3. The V gene's germline CDR1 is SGHRS and CDR2 YFSETQ. The CDR3 DNA reads as TGCGCCAGCAGCTTGCAAGGGCAGGGAGGTGAAAAACTGTTTTTT. Translating it yields CASSLQGQGGEKLFF.

The V and J genes are TRBV19 and TRBJ2-7, with D possibly matching TRBD2 (5 bases). The CDR3 contains 14 residues. V dropped 1 base and J dropped 0 bases, with 7 bases sitting between them. CDR1 and CDR2 (germline): LNHDA, SQIVND (reference sequence). The CDR3 spells CASSIAGSSYEQYF. In DNA form, the CDR3 reads TGTGCCAGTAGTATAGCGGGGAGCTCCTACGAGCAGTACTTC.

This sequence joins TRBV6-1 and TRBJ1-2, with D perhaps matching TRBD1 (6 bases). Germline V gives CDR1 MNHNS, CDR2 SASEGT. The CDR3 covers 15 residues. V was cut by 6 bases and J by 3 bases, with 17 bases left in between. The DNA of the CDR3 is TGTGCCAGCAGCCTTAACCGACAGGCCGACTATGGCTACACCTTC. This translates into CASSLNRQADYGYTF.

The CDR3 protein is CASSLRQRTDTQYF. The CDR3 nucleotides are TGCGCCAGCAGCTTGAGACAGCGCACAGATACGCAGTATTTT. The chain uses TRBV5-1 and TRBJ2-3; weak D call: TRBD1 (5 bases). The V and J ends lost 1 base and 1 base respectively, with 7 bases between them. The germline gives CDR1 SGHRS, CDR2 YFSETQ. This CDR3 contains 14 residues. Using reference TRBV5-1 and TRBJ2-3 for the parts outside the CDR3, the full variable domain is KAGVTQTPRYLIKTRGQQVTLSCSPISGHRSVSWYQQTPGQGLQFLFEYFSETQRNKGNFPGRFSGRQFSNSRSEMNVSTLELGDSALYLCASSLRQRTDTQYFGPGTRLTVL.

This chain joins TRBV7-8 and TRBJ2-1; 7 bases match TRBD2. Looked up from germline, CDR1 is SGHVS and CDR2 is FQNEAQ. The length of the CDR3 is 15 residues. V was pared by 4 bases and J by 7 bases, with 10 bases of the junction left unmatched. The CDR3 coding sequence is TGTGCCAGCAGCTCCCGGGGGGACGGGCTAAATGAGCAGTTCTTC. It is translated as CASSSRGDGLNEQFF.

V usage is TRBV7-9 and J usage is TRBJ2-7; 7 bases fit TRBD1. Unmatched junction bases numbered 11, after V lost 5 bases and J lost 4 bases. Germline V gives CDR1 SEHNR, CDR2 FQNEAQ (reference sequence). This CDR3 has 15 residues. The chain's CDR3 is CASSALTGIRYEQYF. The CDR3 DNA reads as TGTGCCAGCAGCGCGTTGACAGGGATCCGGTACGAGCAGTACTTC.

V usage is TRBV6-6 and J usage is TRBJ2-5, with TRBD2 identical over 11 bases. This CDR3 has 16 residues. Germline V gene data show CDR1 as MNHNY and CDR2 as SVGAGI (reference sequence). The V segment lost 6 bases and the J segment 2 bases; nucleotides outside the gene matches: 8. The DNA for the CDR3 is TGTGCCAGCAGGCGACTAGCGGGGACGACACAAGAGACCCAGTACTTC. Encoded protein: CASRRLAGTTQETQYF.

In its sample, this clone was seen once. CDR3 amino acids: CASNQAGGAYNEQFF. The CDR3 DNA follows: TGTGCCAGCAACCAAGCGGGGGGGGCCTACAATGAGCAGTTCTTC. V usage is TRBV25-1 and J usage is TRBJ2-1, with 10 bases identical to TRBD2. J was trimmed by 2 bases and V by 7 bases; bases with no gene match: 5. The CDR3 loop spans 15 amino acids. In germline, CDR1 is MGHDK, CDR2 SYGVNS. Variable domain in full (rest from reference TRBV25-1 and TRBJ2-1): EADIYQTPRYLVIGTGKKITLECSQTMGHDKMYWYQQDPGMELHLIHYSYGVNSTEKGDLSSESTVSRIRTEHFPLTLESARPSHTSQYLCASNQAGGAYNEQFFGPGTRLTVL.

The chain uses TRBV7-9 and TRBJ1-1; D perhaps matches TRBD1 (5 bases). V was shortened by 1 base and J by 1 base, with 7 bases between the two germline ends. Germline V gene lookup returns CDR1 SEHNR and CDR2 FQNEAQ (reference sequence). CDR3 size: 14 residues. The CDR3 sequence: CASSLEGKNTEAFF. DNA of the CDR3: TGTGCCAGCAGCTTAGAGGGGAAGAACACTGAAGCTTTCTTT.